This T cell receptor beta chain was sequenced in a study of circulating tumor DNA in untreated peripheral T-cell lymphoma (dated by TCRdb to about 2021). Preparation of the library involved the immunoSEQ multiplex PCR assay. TCRdb obtained this table from immuneACCESS and retained in-frame rearrangements with V and J assigned. These tables miss some clones; where compared with another copy, unresolved V genes account for less than half of the shortfall, and the remainder is unexplained. The sample yields 9,500 to 13,000 clones; approximately 76% were counted once. Roughly 31% of the sample is held by the ten biggest clonotypes. What the work shows at the level of the full study, not this receptor alone: Tumor-specific clonotypes were identified in just over 75% of patients, from 85% to 90% of baseline tissues and roughly 65% of baseline serum samples.

Concerning this clone: Its specific antigen is unknown. Base quality data are lacking; no much larger clone is found one base away.

CDR1 and CDR2 were assigned from the germline V gene as SGHNT and YENEEA. V is clipped by 6 bases and J by 9 bases, and the sequence between their germline boundaries is 15 bases long. The cysteine opens and the phenylalanine closes a CDR3 of 14 amino acids. The entry retains the CDR3 DNA only, 42 bases that are in frame from base 1. Baseline tumor tissue collected before treatment was sequenced to identify tumor-specific TCR clonotypes. Next-generation sequencing of T-cell receptor sequences was used to monitor peripheral T-cell lymphoma patients receiving frontline treatment on a trial. The chain joins TRBV11-3 to TRBJ1-6; the D gene remains uncertain. The TCR comes from a human donor with peripheral T-cell lymphoma. The sample taken for sequencing was tumor tissue. The sequence in DNA is TGTGCCAGCAGTCTTCGGCAGGTCGGTTCACCCCTCCACTTT. Translation gives CASSLRQVGSPLHF. Extended through the reference TRBV11-3 and TRBJ1-6 proteins, this CDR3 yields the full variable domain: EAGVVQSPRYKIIEKKQPVAFWCNPISGHNTLYWYLQNLGQGPELLIRYENEEAVDDSQLPKDRFSAERLKGVDSTLKIQPAELGDSAVYLCASSLRQVGSPLHFGNGTRLTVT.